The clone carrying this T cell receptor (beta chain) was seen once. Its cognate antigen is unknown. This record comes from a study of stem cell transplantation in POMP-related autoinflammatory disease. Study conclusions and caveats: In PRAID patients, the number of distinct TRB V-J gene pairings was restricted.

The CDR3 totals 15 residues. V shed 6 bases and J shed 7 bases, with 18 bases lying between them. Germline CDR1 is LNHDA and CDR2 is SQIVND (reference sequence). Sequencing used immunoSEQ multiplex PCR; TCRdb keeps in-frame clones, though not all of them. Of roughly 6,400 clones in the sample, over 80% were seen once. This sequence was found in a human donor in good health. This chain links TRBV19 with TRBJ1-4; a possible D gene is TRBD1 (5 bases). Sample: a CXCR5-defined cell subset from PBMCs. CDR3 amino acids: CASSPIGGRFEKLFF. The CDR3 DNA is TGTGCCAGTAGCCCTATTGGGGGACGGTTTGAAAAACTGTTTTTT.